Detailed here is one T cell receptor beta chain. Starting 14 to 28 days after autologous transplant, ipilimumab 1 mg/kg was given. The sample is drawn from a study of ipilimumab plus nivolumab after autologous stem cell transplantation. Turning to the study itself: A median of roughly eight nivolumab and 5 ipilimumab doses were given. DLBCL patients had primary refractory or relapsed disease.

The germline V gene has CDR1 MNHEY and CDR2 SVGAGI. The CDR3 is 15 amino acids. The ends were cut back, 5 bases at V and 4 bases at J, with 17 bases in the middle. Using immunoSEQ multiplex PCR, the repertoire was profiled, and TCRdb retains in-frame clones only, with some absent. The data hold roughly 16,000 clones, with about 80% observed a single time. The TCR comes from a male donor with diffuse large B-cell lymphoma. The chain is built from TRBV6-5 and TRBJ1-2, with a possible D match to TRBD1 (6 bases). Sample: PBMCs, taken in a trial of ipilimumab plus nivolumab as post-transplant consolidation. The CDR3 DNA sequence: TGTGCCAGCAGTCCCCTAGGGCAGGGGACCTATGGCTACACCTTC. Amino acid sequence: CASSPLGQGTYGYTF.